Following are 29 T cell receptor beta chains from one sample sequenced in a study of blood T cell repertoires in COVID-19. The protocol was immunoSEQ multiplex PCR, while the TCRdb copy is restricted to in-frame clones and leaves out a portion. The sample includes about 240,000 clones, 80% to 90% of them seen just once. The sequenced sample consisted of peripheral blood. Every receptor here comes from a woman between 65 and 79 years old with acute or convalescent COVID-19.

The chain has TRBV9 and TRBJ1-1; D ambiguous. Germline CDR1 reads SGDLS; CDR2 reads YYNGEE. The CDR3 totals 13 residues. V lost 0 bases and J 4 bases, leaving 7 bases between the germline ends. The CDR3 coding sequence is TGTGCCAGCAGCGTAGCGACATCCACTGAAGCTTTCTTT. It codes for CASSVATSTEAFF.

The rearrangement uses TRBV5-6 and TRBJ1-5, with TRBD1 identical over 8 bases. The CDR3 totals 19 residues. V lost 0 bases, J lost 7 bases, and 18 bases stayed unmatched. CDR1 is SGHDT, CDR2 YYEEEE, per germline. CDR3 in amino acids: CASSLGAGTGWLLGQPQHF. The CDR3 DNA reads TGTGCCAGCAGCTTGGGGGCCGGGACAGGATGGCTACTCGGACAGCCCCAGCATTTT.

The DNA for the CDR3 is TGCGCCAGCAGCTTGGGAGGGACAGGGGGTTATGGCTACACCTTC. Its protein is CASSLGGTGGYGYTF. The V call is TRBV5-1, the J call TRBJ1-2; 11 bases align to TRBD1. This CDR3 contains 15 residues. V trimming: 0 bases; J trimming: 5 bases; junction bases outside the gene matches: 3. Germline V gene sequence: CDR1 SGHRS, CDR2 YFSETQ.

This chain joins TRBV12-3 or TRBV12-4 and TRBJ1-5; perhaps TRBD1 as D (5 bases). The CDR3 has 13 amino acids. V was pared by 3 bases and J by 3 bases, with 6 bases between. The CDR3: CASSLGHNQPQHF. The DNA of the CDR3 is TGTGCCAGCAGTTTGGGGCACAATCAGCCCCAGCATTTT.

The V and J genes are TRBV19 and TRBJ1-1; D ambiguous. The CDR3 sequence is 13 residues long. The germline V gene has CDR1 LNHDA and CDR2 SQIVND (reference sequence). V lost 3 bases and J lost 1, with 6 bases in between. CDR3 region: CASSMRQNTEAFF. In DNA form, the CDR3 reads TGTGCCAGTAGTATGAGGCAGAACACTGAAGCTTTCTTT.

This chain links TRBV20-1 with TRBJ1-1; D uncertain. The CDR3 is made up of 11 amino acids. The germline V gene has CDR1 DFQATT and CDR2 SNEGSKA (reference sequence). V was shortened by 2 bases and J by 5 bases, with 6 bases between the two germline ends. CDR3 coding DNA: TGCAGTGCTAGATTTCGGACTGAAGCTTTCTTT. This sequence encodes CSARFRTEAFF.

This clone turned up a few times. The chain is built from TRBV19 and TRBJ1-2; the match to TRBD1 covers 12 bases. V was pared by 5 bases and J by 4 bases, with 5 bases of the junction left unmatched. This CDR3 spans 15 amino acids. CDR1 is LNHDA, CDR2 SQIVND, per germline (reference sequence). The CDR3 region has the DNA TGTGCCAGTAGTCCCGGGACAGGGGGCGGCTATGGCTACACCTTC. Translating gives CASSPGTGGGYGYTF.

CDR3 region: CAPQRGDGGELFF. In DNA form, the CDR3 reads TGTGCCCCCCAACGGGGGGATGGCGGGGAGCTGTTTTTT. The chain joins TRBV10-3 to TRBJ2-2; 7 bases map to TRBD2. Trimming took 11 bases from V and 7 from J; bases not matched to a gene: 10. Germline CDR1 is ENHRY and CDR2 is SYGVKD. The length of the CDR3 is 13 residues.

This clone showed up many times. The chain joins TRBV4-1 to TRBJ2-3, with D possibly TRBD1 on 6 matching bases. Germline values: CDR1 MGHRA, CDR2 YSYEKL. The V gene lost 1 base and the J gene lost 4 bases, with 6 bases spanning the gap. The CDR3 consists of 13 residues. As DNA, the CDR3 is TGCGCCAGCAGCCAAGGACAGGCAGATACGCAGTATTTT. It codes for CASSQGQADTQYF.

The V gene is TRBV3-1 (or the pseudogene TRBV3-2), the J gene TRBJ1-1; the match to TRBD1 covers 9 bases. The J segment lost 6 bases and the V segment lost 2 bases, leaving 10 bases of the junction unmatched. The CDR3 length is 16 residues. Germline V lookup: CDR1 LGHDT, CDR2 YNNKEL (reference sequence). The CDR3 coding sequence is TGTGCCAGCAGCCAATCCCCCGGGACAGGGTTTGCTGAAGCTTTCTTT. This encodes CASSQSPGTGFAEAFF.

The rearrangement links TRBV5-1 to TRBJ1-4; 9 bases fit TRBD1. V shed 4 bases and J 8 bases; nucleotides not matched to a gene: 9. Germline V CDR1 and CDR2: SGHRS, YFSETQ. The CDR3 is 15 residues long. The CDR3 here is CASSIGTGRREKLFF. DNA for the CDR3: TGCGCCAGCAGCATAGGGACAGGGCGGAGGGAAAAACTGTTTTTT.

A few counts support this clone. This chain joins TRBV5-1 and TRBJ2-7, with 9 bases fitting TRBD2. V lost 0 bases and J lost 0; bases outside the gene matches: 4. The germline V gene encodes CDR1 SGHRS and CDR2 YFSETQ. The CDR3 sequence is 16 residues long. The CDR3 region is CASSLEQRGASYEQYF. CDR3 coding DNA: TGCGCCAGCAGCTTGGAACAGCGGGGGGCCTCCTACGAGCAGTACTTC. The entire variable domain, with the rest obtained from reference TRBV5-1 and TRBJ2-7, is as follows: KAGVTQTPRYLIKTRGQQVTLSCSPISGHRSVSWYQQTPGQGLQFLFEYFSETQRNKGNFPGRFSGRQFSNSRSEMNVSTLELGDSALYLCASSLEQRGASYEQYFGPGTRLTVT.

This sequence joins TRBV3-1 (or the pseudogene TRBV3-2) and TRBJ1-6; 8 nucleotides match TRBD1. Germline CDR1 reads LGHDT; CDR2 reads YNNKEL (reference sequence). Trimming took 4 bases from V and 17 from J; bases not matched to a gene: 7. The CDR3 spans 12 residues. The CDR3: CASSRWGQEFHF. The CDR3, as DNA: TGTGCCAGCAGCCGTTGGGGACAGGAGTTCCACTTT.

This clone was counted ten times or more. The chain uses TRBV5-1 and TRBJ2-5, with D perhaps matching TRBD2 (7 bases). The ends were cut back, 3 bases at V and 5 bases at J, with 14 bases in the middle. Germline CDR1 reads SGHRS; CDR2 reads YFSETQ. CDR3 length: 14 residues. In DNA form, the CDR3 reads TGCGCCAGCAGCTCACCCGGGGGGCGGGAGACCCAGTACTTC. It specifies CASSSPGGRETQYF.

In its sample, this clone was seen once. This sequence joins TRBV5-1 and TRBJ1-2; D not resolved. V was pared by 0 bases and J by 1 base, with 4 bases between. The CDR3 has 13 amino acids. Germline V CDR1 and CDR2: SGHRS, YFSETQ. The CDR3 sequence: CASSLGSNYGYTF. In DNA form, the CDR3 reads TGCGCCAGCAGCTTGGGCAGTAACTATGGCTACACCTTC.

V and J are TRBV11-3 and TRBJ1-1; D perhaps matches TRBD1 (6 bases). Trimming took off 4 bases at V and 3 bases at J, with 12 bases between the two ends. Per the germline V gene, CDR1 is SGHNT and CDR2 is YENEEA. CDR3 length equals 14 residues. The CDR3 sequence is CASSSGTKDTEAFF. DNA for the CDR3: TGTGCCAGCAGCTCCGGGACAAAGGACACTGAAGCTTTCTTT.

The CDR3 spells CASSQDQLGGGTDTQYF. The CDR3 coding sequence is TGCGCCAGCAGCCAAGATCAGCTGGGGGGAGGCACAGATACGCAGTATTTT. This chain connects TRBV4-3 to TRBJ2-3; a weak D match, TRBD2 (6 bases). This CDR3 is 17 amino acids long. V was trimmed by 0 bases and J by 1 base, leaving 14 bases between them. Germline V lookup: CDR1 LGHNA, CDR2 YSLEER.

The rearrangement joins TRBV6-5 to TRBJ2-5, with TRBD1 matching 9 bases. The V and J ends lost 6 bases and 5 bases, in that order; junction bases with no gene match: 10. The CDR3 is 15 amino acids. Germline CDR1 is MNHEY and CDR2 is SVGAGI. CDR3 nucleotide sequence: TGTGCCAGCAGGACTGGGACAGGGCTTTCGGAGACCCAGTACTTC. Protein sequence: CASRTGTGLSETQYF.

The chain is built from TRBV11-2 and TRBJ1-1; TRBD1 agrees at 9 bases. This CDR3 is 13 amino acids long. Unmatched junction bases numbered 9, after V lost 5 bases and J lost 11 bases. CDR1 SGHAT and CDR2 FQNNGV come from the germline V gene. The CDR3 is CASSATGQGSAFF. CDR3 coding DNA: TGTGCCAGCAGCGCAACCGGACAGGGGTCGGCTTTCTTT.

The chain combines TRBV15 with TRBJ1-4; no clear D. The CDR3 runs 15 residues. Germline V CDR1 and CDR2: LNHNV, YYDKDF (reference sequence). V lost 0 bases to trimming and J lost 5 bases, with 10 bases between them. The chain's CDR3 is CATSRDDLNNEKLFF. The CDR3 DNA sequence: TGTGCCACCAGCAGAGACGATCTAAACAATGAAAAACTGTTTTTT.

The chain employs TRBV2 and TRBJ1-2; D perhaps matches TRBD1 (6 bases). Germline CDR1 and CDR2: SNHLY and FYNNEI. Trimming cost V 5 bases and J 2 bases, with 9 bases left between them. The CDR3 totals 13 residues. The CDR3, as DNA: TGTGCCAGCAGTTTAACAGGGAACTATGGCTACACCTTC. Its protein is CASSLTGNYGYTF. Variable domain in full (rest from reference TRBV2 and TRBJ1-2): EPEVTQTPSHQVTQMGQEVILRCVPISNHLYFYWYRQILGQKVEFLVSFYNNEISEKSEIFDDQFSVERPDGSNFTLKIRSTKLEDSAMYFCASSLTGNYGYTFGSGTRLTVV.

This clone was picked up a small number of times. CDR3 sequence reads: CASSQDSSAQNYGYTF. CDR3 coding DNA: TGCGCCAGCAGCCAAGATAGCTCGGCTCAGAACTATGGCTACACCTTC. The chain combines TRBV4-3 with TRBJ1-2; no clear D gene. Trimming took 0 bases from V and 2 from J, leaving 13 bases between them. CDR1 is LGHNA and CDR2 is YSLEER in the germline V gene. This CDR3 has 16 amino acids.

This clone was detected only a few times. This chain connects TRBV20-1 to TRBJ2-7, with TRBD1 identical over 10 bases. The germline CDR1 and CDR2 sequences are DFQATT and SNEGSKA (reference sequence). Trimming took 3 bases from V and 5 from J; bases not matched to a gene: 13. The CDR3 totals 16 residues. The CDR3 is CSASSPTGTGDHEQYF. CDR3 DNA: TGCAGTGCTAGTAGCCCAACCGGGACAGGGGACCACGAGCAGTACTTC.

V is TRBV24-1 and J is TRBJ1-5, with D tentatively TRBD1 (5 bases). The CDR3 contains 14 residues. V gave up 4 bases and J gave up 6 bases, with 12 bases separating them. The germline V gene has CDR1 KGHDR and CDR2 SFDVKD. CDR3 nucleotide sequence: TGTGCCACCAGTGAGCCAGGGTCGGCTCAGCCCCAGCATTTT. This sequence encodes CATSEPGSAQPQHF.

The chain carries TRBV3-1 (or the pseudogene TRBV3-2) and TRBJ1-1; 10 bases are shared with TRBD1. The CDR3 runs 16 residues. Germline CDR1 LGHDT, CDR2 YNNKEL (reference sequence). V trimming: 6 bases; J trimming: 0 bases; junction bases outside the gene matches: 7. The CDR3 region has the DNA TGTGCCAGCAGTCGACAGGGGGCGACCATGAACACTGAAGCTTTCTTT. Translated, it gives CASSRQGATMNTEAFF.

This clone was seen once. The chain joins TRBV19 to TRBJ1-2; 7 nucleotides match TRBD1. This CDR3 has 14 amino acids. The V and J ends lost 7 bases and 2 bases, in that order; junction bases with no gene match: 7. CDR1 LNHDA and CDR2 SQIVND come from the germline V gene (reference sequence). The DNA for the CDR3 is TGTGCCAGTACCCAAGTGGACAGGAACTATGGCTACACCTTC. This translates into CASTQVDRNYGYTF.

The chain uses TRBV18 and TRBJ1-1; 7 nucleotides agree with TRBD1. Germline lookup yields CDR1 KGHSH and CDR2 LQKENI. V gave up 6 bases and J gave up 2 bases; unmatched junction bases: 12. This CDR3 is built from 16 residues. The CDR3 here is CASSSQTGTVNTEAFF. Here the CDR3 DNA reads TGTGCCAGCTCGTCCCAAACCGGGACAGTAAACACTGAAGCTTTCTTT.

The chain is built from TRBV21-1 and TRBJ2-7; TRBD1 reflects the table's D call only, with no check against the DNA. TRBV21-1 is assigned pseudogene status. This CDR3 spans 13 amino acids. The CDR3 coding sequence is TGTGCCAGCAGCCCCGGCAGGTCCTACGAGCAGTACTTC. This sequence encodes CASSPGRSYEQYF.

This clone showed up just once. The rearrangement joins TRBV6-1 to TRBJ2-3, with a possible D match to TRBD2 (7 bases). V was cut by 2 bases and J by 1 base, with 13 bases left in between. This CDR3 is 16 amino acids long. CDR1 and CDR2 (germline): MNHNS, SASEGT. The CDR3 loop reads CASSEPGGAGTDTQYF. In DNA, the CDR3 is TGTGCCAGCAGTGAACCTGGGGGGGCTGGCACAGATACGCAGTATTTT.